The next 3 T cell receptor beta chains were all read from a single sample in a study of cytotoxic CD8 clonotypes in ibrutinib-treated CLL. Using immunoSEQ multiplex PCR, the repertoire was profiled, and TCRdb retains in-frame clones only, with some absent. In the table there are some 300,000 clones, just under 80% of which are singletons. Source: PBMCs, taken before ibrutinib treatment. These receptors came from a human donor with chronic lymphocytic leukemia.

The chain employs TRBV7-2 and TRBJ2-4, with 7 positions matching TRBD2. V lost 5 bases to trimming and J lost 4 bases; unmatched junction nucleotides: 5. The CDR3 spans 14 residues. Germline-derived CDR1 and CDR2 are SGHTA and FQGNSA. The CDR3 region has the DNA TGTGCCAGCAGCCCCCCTAGCGGAAAAAACATTCAGTACTTC. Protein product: CASSPPSGKNIQYF.

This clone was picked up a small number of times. The CDR3 nucleotides are TGTGCCTGGAGTCTGTCTCTGGGCCCTTCCTACGAGCAGTACTTC. Translating it yields CAWSLSLGPSYEQYF. The chain joins TRBV30 to TRBJ2-7; no clear D gene. The germline gives CDR1 GTSNPN, CDR2 SVGIG (reference sequence). Trimming cost V 2 bases and J 1 base, with 15 bases left between them. The CDR3 is 15 residues long.

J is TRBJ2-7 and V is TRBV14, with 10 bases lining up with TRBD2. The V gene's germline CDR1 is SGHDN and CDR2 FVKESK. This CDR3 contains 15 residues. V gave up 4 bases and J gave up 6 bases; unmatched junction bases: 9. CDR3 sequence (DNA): TGTGCCAGCAGCCTAGGGACTAGCGCGGGGAGCGAGCAGTACTTC. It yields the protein CASSLGTSAGSEQYF.